This TCR beta chain was identified during a study of naive and memory T cell subsets. Both TRBC1 and TRBC2 were covered by a beta constant-region primer of two equimolar oligonucleotides. Nested alpha and beta constant-region primers with the SP2 primer drove four PCR rounds on ligated cDNA. In TCRdb, the UMI-ligation and nested PCR reads were re-called with MiXCR into one record per CDR3 protein. The sample shows 29,000 or so distinct CDR3 sequences, around 10% of them seen only once. What was sequenced was effector memory CD4+ T cells from blood. Subset specified: effector memory, CD45RA- CD27-. The sequence was obtained from a human donor in good health.

CDR3 sequence: CASSPIRTGIGYGYTF. DNA for the CDR3: TGTGCCAGCAGCCCAATTAGGACAGGGATCGGCTATGGCTACACCTTC. The genes are TRBV11-2 and TRBJ1-2; TRBD1 matches 8 bases. The CDR3 covers 16 residues. The germline V gene has CDR1 SGHAT and CDR2 FQNNGV. The trim removed 5 bases at V and 4 bases at J, leaving 12 bases unmatched.